This record concerns one TCR beta chain sequence. Its antigen remains unidentified. These data are taken from a study of T cell responses to AZD1222 COVID-19 vaccine. Study-level findings and limits: An increase in Spike-specific TCR breadth and depth was observed after two AZD1222 doses. Donors were mostly white British, more females; clonal diversity possibly underestimated. As reported, nearly half of all spike-specific TCRs target variant regions that are unmutated.

The CDR3 covers 15 residues. Between the trimmed V and J ends, which lost 1 base and 4 bases, there was a span of 11 bases. Germline CDR1 and CDR2: SGHRS and YFSETQ. TCRdb's copy holds only in-frame clones and misses some; the assay was immunoSEQ multiplex PCR. Here the sample spans about 150,000 clones, around nine tenths being singletons. The chain is built from TRBV5-1 and TRBJ2-2; D unclear. The sequence was obtained from an adult in good health. The specimen was peripheral blood, collected on day 0 of MenACWY control vaccination. As DNA, the CDR3 is TGCGCCAGCAGCTTGTTGGGTGTAGGCACCGGGGAGCTGTTTTTT. Amino acid sequence: CASSLLGVGTGELFF.